This T cell receptor (beta chain) appears in the sequencing data of a study of T cells in tuberculosis. Findings and limits, study-wide: A GMM-specific repertoire classifier reached 80% to 90% accuracy, AUROC approximately 0.9. The TCR-beta difference was not significant; alpha differences partly reflected length.

V gave up 5 bases and J gave up 6 bases; unmatched junction bases: 7. CDR1 SEHNR and CDR2 FQNEAQ come from the germline V gene (reference sequence). The CDR3 spans 14 residues. This clone occurred once. Its specificity is not known. Latent tuberculosis screening used tuberculin skin test and IGRA at entry. Unsorted cryopreserved PBMC were sequenced, averaging around 100,000 T cells per clinical donor. TCRdb's copy holds only in-frame clones and misses some; the assay was immunoSEQ multiplex PCR. This table has roughly 35,000 clones, roughly 90% appearing once. The TCR originated in a donor aged 10 to 29 with latent tuberculosis or without tuberculosis infection. V is TRBV7-9 and J is TRBJ2-1, with TRBD2 identical over 7 bases. Material for sequencing was PBMCs. CDR3 sequence reads: CASSIRLAPNEQFF. CDR3 sequence (DNA): TGTGCCAGCAGCATAAGACTAGCACCCAATGAGCAGTTCTTC. Full variable domain (remainder filled in from reference TRBV7-9 and TRBJ2-1): DTGVSQNPRHKITKRGQNVTFRCDPISEHNRLYWYRQTLGQGPEFLTYFQNEAQLEKSRLLSDRFSAERPKGSFSTLEIQRTEQGDSAMYLCASSIRLAPNEQFFGPGTRLTVL.